This section outlines one T cell receptor (beta chain) sequence together with its context. This clonotype was recorded a few times. Its binding antigen is unknown. No much larger clone exists at a distance of one base, and base qualities are not known. The time point label of this sample denotes: patch test 1, 2 weeks after DPC sensitization. In the paper's terms, the treatment or condition label means: therapeutic diphenylcyclopropenone sensitization with weekly scalp DPC. Blood at each patch-test visit was drawn before the patch test was applied. Eligible patients were aged 18 to 70, diagnosed with alopecia, deemed suitable for DPC therapy, and excluded if pregnant. Unfractionated whole blood was collected in Tempus Blood RNA tubes, and total RNA was extracted from that blood. Libraries were made using RACE. Sequencing used a NextSeq 500. During library preparation, unique molecular identifiers were attached to individual cDNA molecules so that TCRs could be counted in a quantitative, reproducible way. For every blood RNA sample, sequencing covered both the TCR alpha and TCR beta chains. On the authors' methods: A median of around 96,000 TCRs per sample was observed, with a range of 23,224 to 690,600. V, J and CDR3 annotation of the TCR reads was performed with the Decombinator software suite. For the PS versus PT1 abundance plots, all samples were subsampled to the same number of TCRs (28,000). TCRs were defined as expanded if absent before sensitization and observed at least eight times at the 2-week time point. TCRdb reprocessing: public reads trimmed at Q25 with fastp, clones called with MiXCR, in-frame beta chains kept. Entries that share a CDR3 protein sequence are merged under the most common genes and DNA. TCRdb, not the original authors, processed these V and J calls. In all, the sample holds 95,000 to 150,000 distinct CDR3 sequences, and approximately 13% of those were seen once. 0.8% to 1% of the sample is held by the ten biggest clonotypes.

V is cut by 1 base and J by 2 bases, and the space between the germline ends is 15 bases. CDR1 and CDR2 (SQVTM, ANQGSEA) derive from the germline V gene. The CDR3 numbers 15 residues from cysteine through phenylalanine. The retained sequence is limited to the CDR3, 45 bases, with the frame set at the first base. This specimen belongs to a study of human T cells and chemical hapten exposure (dated by TCRdb to 2020 to 2023). For context, the study as a whole: For sensitization, 2% DPC in acetone was applied to a roughly 2 cm by roughly 2 cm area of upper inner arm skin. Patients additionally received weekly therapeutic DPC doses to the scalp throughout the approximately 25-week study period. Patch testing was performed on the upper back with Finn chambers containing 0.01% DPC, and the patch tests were scored after 6 days according to International Contact Dermatitis Research Group standards. The patient cohort, mostly female, included alopecia areata with under or over 50% scalp involvement, alopecia totalis and alopecia universalis. The libraries were sequenced as a pool, and the TCR yield per sample differed mostly because of small variations in library volumes within the pool. In alopecia patients, the study followed how the peripheral blood TCR repertoire changed in vivo over primary and secondary sensitization to diphenylcyclopropenone (DPC), a hapten. Patient blood was sampled pre-sensitization (week 0) and at 2, 6 and about 24 weeks after DPC sensitization. For TCR sequencing, blood came from 25 to 35 alopecia patients at anywhere from one to four time points (pre-sensitization, 2, 6 and 24 weeks). What the study reported, not specific to this receptor: The number of TCRs above 1 in 1000 frequency did not change with DPC sensitization; there was no evidence of global repertoire structure alterations. Significantly more large CDR3 similarity clusters were formed by expanded TCRs than by pre-sensitization or healthy control sets, consistent with antigen-driven responses. Repeated subsampling changed both the strength of the expansion versus patch-test correlation and the threshold at which the correlation became significant. Patch test score correlated positively with the number of PT1 expanded TCRs, reaching significance at thresholds 8, 16 and 32 but not at 4. Alopecia, a presumed autoimmune disease, was present in all patients, so the immune response of the patients might differ from that of healthy individuals.

The chain is encoded by TRBV29-1 joined to TRBJ2-7; the D gene is possibly TRBD1 or TRBD2, with 6 bases matching each. The receptor's source is a man younger than 30 with alopecia areata. Some clones in this sample may be carry-over from other donors' samples. The sample here was whole blood, taken in connection with sensitization to the hapten diphenylcyclopropenone (DPC). Read as DNA, the sequence is TGCAGCGTTGAAGCTCCGGGGGCGGGCGCCTACGAGCAGTACTTC. It translates as CSVEAPGAGAYEQYF.